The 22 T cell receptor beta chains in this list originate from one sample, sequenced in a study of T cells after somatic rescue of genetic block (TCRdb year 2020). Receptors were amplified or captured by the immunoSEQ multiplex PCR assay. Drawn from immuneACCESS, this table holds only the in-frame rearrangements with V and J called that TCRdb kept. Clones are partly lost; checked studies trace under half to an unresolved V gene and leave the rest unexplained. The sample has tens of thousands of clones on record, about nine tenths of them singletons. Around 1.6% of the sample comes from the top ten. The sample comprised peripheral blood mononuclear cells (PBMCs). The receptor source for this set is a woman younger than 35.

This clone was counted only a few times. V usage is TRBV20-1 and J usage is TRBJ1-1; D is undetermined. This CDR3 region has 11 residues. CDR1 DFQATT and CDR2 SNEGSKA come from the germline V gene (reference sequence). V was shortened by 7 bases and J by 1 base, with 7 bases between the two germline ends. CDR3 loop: CSVTENTEAFF. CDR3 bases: TGCAGTGTGACTGAGAACACTGAAGCTTTCTTT.

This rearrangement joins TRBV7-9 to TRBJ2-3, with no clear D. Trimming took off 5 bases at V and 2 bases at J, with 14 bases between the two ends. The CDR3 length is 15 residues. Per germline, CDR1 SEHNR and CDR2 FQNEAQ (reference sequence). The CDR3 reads CASSPLSDVTDTQYF. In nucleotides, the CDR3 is TGTGCCAGCAGCCCACTTTCGGACGTCACAGATACGCAGTATTTT.

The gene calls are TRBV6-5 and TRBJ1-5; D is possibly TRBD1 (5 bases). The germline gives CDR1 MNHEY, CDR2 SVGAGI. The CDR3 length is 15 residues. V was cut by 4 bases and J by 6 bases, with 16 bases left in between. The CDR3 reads CASSSRWGEGQPQHF. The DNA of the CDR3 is TGTGCCAGCAGTTCCCGTTGGGGGGAGGGTCAGCCCCAGCATTTT.

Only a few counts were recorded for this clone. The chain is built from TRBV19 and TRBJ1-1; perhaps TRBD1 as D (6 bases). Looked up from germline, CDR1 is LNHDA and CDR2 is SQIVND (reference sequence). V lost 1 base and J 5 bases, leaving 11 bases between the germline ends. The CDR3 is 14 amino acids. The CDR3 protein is CASSIGGQGTEAFF. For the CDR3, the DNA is TGTGCCAGTAGTATAGGGGGCCAGGGGACTGAAGCTTTCTTT.

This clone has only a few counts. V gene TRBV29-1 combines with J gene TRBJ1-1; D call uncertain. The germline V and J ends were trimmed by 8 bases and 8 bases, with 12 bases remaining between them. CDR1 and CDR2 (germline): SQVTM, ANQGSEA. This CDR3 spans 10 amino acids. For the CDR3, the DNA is TGCAGCCCCTACCGTGGGGAAGCTTTCTTT. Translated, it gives CSPYRGEAFF.

The CDR3 loop is CASSGGPGTALQAFF. CDR3 bases: TGTGCCAGCAGTGGGGGGCCCGGGACAGCCCTTCAAGCTTTCTTT. The V and J genes are TRBV2 and TRBJ1-1, with 7 bases that match TRBD1. V lost 4 bases to trimming and J lost 9 bases; unmatched junction nucleotides: 14. Germline V lookup: CDR1 SNHLY, CDR2 FYNNEI. CDR3 length equals 15 residues.

CDR3 sequence (DNA): TGTGCCACCCGTGGGGACAACGTATCCTACGAGCAGTACTTC. Translation: CATRGDNVSYEQYF. The V gene is TRBV10-3, the J gene TRBJ2-7; D is perhaps TRBD1 (6 bases). V dropped 10 bases and J dropped 1 base, with 17 bases sitting between them. CDR3 length equals 14 residues. Germline V lookup: CDR1 ENHRY, CDR2 SYGVKD.

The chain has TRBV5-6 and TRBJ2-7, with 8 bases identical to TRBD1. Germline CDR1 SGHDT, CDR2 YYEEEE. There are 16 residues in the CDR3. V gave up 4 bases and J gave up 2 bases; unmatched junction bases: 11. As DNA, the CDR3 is TGTGCCAGCAGCCCCTGGTTTAGGACAGGGCCCTACGAGCAGTACTTC. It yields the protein CASSPWFRTGPYEQYF. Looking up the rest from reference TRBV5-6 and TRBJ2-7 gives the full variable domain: DAGVTQSPTHLIKTRGQQVTLRCSPKSGHDTVSWYQQALGQGPQFIFQYYEEEERQRGNFPDRFSGHQFPNYSSELNVNALLLGDSALYLCASSPWFRTGPYEQYFGPGTRLTVT.

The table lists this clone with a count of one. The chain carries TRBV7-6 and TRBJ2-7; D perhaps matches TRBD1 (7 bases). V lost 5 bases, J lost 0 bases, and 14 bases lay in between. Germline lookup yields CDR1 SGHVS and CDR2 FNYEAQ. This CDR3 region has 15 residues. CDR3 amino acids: CASSPQGGISYEQYF. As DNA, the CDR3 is TGTGCCAGCAGCCCCCAGGGGGGAATCTCCTACGAGCAGTACTTC.

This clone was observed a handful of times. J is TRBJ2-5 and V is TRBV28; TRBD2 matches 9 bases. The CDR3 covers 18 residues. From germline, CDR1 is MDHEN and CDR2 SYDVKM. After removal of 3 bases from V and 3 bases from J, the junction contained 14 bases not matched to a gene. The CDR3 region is CASSLWGASGIHKETQYF. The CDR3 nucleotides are TGTGCCAGCAGTTTGTGGGGGGCTAGCGGGATACACAAAGAGACCCAGTACTTC. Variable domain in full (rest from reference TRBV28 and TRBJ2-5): DVKVTQSSRYLVKRTGEKVFLECVQDMDHENMFWYRQDPGLGLRLIYFSYDVKMKEKGDIPEGYSVSREKKERFSLILESASTNQTSMYLCASSLWGASGIHKETQYFGPGTRLLVL.

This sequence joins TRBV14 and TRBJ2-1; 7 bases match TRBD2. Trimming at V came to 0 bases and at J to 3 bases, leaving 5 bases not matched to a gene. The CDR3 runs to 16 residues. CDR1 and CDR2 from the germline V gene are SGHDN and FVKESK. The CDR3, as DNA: TGTGCCAGCAGCCAAGATCTTGGCGGGAGCTACAATGAGCAGTTCTTC. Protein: CASSQDLGGSYNEQFF.

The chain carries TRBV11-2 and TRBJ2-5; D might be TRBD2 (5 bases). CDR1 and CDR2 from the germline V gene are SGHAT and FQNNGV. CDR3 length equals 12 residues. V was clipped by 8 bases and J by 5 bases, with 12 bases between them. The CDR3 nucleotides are TGTGCCAGCCGCCTGGGAGATGAGACCCAGTACTTC. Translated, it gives CASRLGDETQYF.

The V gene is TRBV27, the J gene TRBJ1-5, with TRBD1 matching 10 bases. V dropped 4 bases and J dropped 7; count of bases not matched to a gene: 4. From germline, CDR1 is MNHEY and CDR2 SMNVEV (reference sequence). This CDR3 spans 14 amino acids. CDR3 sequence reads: CASSSGTGEQPQHF. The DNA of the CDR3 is TGTGCCAGCAGTTCCGGGACAGGGGAGCAGCCCCAGCATTTT.

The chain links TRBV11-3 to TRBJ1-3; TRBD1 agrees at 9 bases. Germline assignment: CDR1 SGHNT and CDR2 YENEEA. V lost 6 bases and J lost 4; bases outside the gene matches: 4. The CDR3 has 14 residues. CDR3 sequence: CASRAGQGGNTIYF. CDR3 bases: TGTGCCAGCAGGGCTGGACAGGGGGGAAACACCATATATTTT.

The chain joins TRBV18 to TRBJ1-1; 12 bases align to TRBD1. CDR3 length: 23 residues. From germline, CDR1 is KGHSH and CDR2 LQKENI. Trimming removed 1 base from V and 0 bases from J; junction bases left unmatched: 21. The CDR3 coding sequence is TGTGCCAGCTCACCACGCGAAACCGGGACAGGGGGCCACTGGGGCGACATGAACACTGAAGCTTTCTTT. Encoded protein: CASSPRETGTGGHWGDMNTEAFF.

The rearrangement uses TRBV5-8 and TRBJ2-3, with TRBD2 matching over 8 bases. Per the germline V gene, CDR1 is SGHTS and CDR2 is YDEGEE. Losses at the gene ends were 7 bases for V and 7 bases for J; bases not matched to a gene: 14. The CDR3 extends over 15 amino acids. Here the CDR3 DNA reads TGTGCCAGCGGCCAAGGTAGCGGGATATTATATACGCAGTATTTT. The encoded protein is CASGQGSGILYTQYF.

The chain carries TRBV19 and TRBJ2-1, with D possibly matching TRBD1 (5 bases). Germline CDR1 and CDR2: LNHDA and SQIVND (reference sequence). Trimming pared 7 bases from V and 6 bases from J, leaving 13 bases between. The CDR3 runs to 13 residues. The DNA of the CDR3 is TGTGCCAGTATCGGGCAGGGTATCAATGAGCAGTTCTTC. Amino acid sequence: CASIGQGINEQFF. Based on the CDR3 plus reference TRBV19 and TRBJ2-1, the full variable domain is DGGITQSPKYLFRKEGQNVTLSCEQNLNHDAMYWYRQDPGQGLRLIYYSQIVNDFQKGDIAEGYSVSREKKESFPLTVTSAQKNPTAFYLCASIGQGINEQFFGPGTRLTVL.

The CDR3: CSVGQPNTEAFF. In DNA form, the CDR3 reads TGCAGCGTTGGACAGCCGAACACTGAAGCTTTCTTT. V usage is TRBV29-1 and J usage is TRBJ1-1, with D possibly TRBD1 on 5 matching bases. Per the germline V gene, CDR1 is SQVTM and CDR2 is ANQGSEA. Trimming pared 4 bases from V and 1 base from J, leaving 7 bases between. The CDR3 loop spans 12 amino acids.

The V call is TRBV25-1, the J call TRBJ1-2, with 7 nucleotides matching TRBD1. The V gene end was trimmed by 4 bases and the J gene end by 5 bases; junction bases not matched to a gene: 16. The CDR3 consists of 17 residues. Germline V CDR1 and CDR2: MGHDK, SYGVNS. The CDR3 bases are TGTGCCAGCAGTGGGCCGGGGGACAGCCCTCACGCATATGGCTACACCTTC. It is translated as CASSGPGDSPHAYGYTF.

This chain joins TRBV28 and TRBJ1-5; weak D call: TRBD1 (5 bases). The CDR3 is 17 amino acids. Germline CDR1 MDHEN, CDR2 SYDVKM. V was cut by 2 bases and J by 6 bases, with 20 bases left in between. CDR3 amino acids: CASSLIFPVMGTQPQHF. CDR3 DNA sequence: TGTGCCAGCAGTTTAATTTTCCCGGTGATGGGGACTCAGCCCCAGCATTTT.

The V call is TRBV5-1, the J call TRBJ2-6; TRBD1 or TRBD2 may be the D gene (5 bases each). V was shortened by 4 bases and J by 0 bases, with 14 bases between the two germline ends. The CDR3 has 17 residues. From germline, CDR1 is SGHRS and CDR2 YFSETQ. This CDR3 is CASSPGSGSSGANVLTF. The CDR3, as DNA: TGCGCCAGCAGCCCCGGATCAGGGAGCTCTGGGGCCAACGTCCTGACTTTC.

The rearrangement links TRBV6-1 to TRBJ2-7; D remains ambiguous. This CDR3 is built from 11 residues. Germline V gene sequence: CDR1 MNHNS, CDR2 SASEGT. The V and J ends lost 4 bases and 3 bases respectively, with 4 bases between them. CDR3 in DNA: TGTGCCAGCAGTGGGTTCTACGAGCAGTACTTC. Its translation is CASSGFYEQYF.